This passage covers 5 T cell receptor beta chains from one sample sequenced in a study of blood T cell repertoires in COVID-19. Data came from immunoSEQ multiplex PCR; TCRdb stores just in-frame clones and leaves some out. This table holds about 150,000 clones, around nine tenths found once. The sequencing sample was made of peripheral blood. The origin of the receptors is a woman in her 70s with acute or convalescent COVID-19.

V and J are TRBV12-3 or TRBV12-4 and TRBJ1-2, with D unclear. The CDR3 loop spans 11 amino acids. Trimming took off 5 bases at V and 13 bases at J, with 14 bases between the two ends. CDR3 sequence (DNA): TGTGCCAGCAGTGAGACTATGGTTGGCACCTTC. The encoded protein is CASSETMVGTF.

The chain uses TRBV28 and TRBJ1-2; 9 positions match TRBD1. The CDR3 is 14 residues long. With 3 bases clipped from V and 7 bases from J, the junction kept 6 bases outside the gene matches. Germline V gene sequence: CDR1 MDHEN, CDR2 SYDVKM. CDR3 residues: CASSFLTGGPGYTF. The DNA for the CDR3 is TGTGCCAGCAGTTTCCTTACAGGGGGCCCTGGCTACACCTTC.

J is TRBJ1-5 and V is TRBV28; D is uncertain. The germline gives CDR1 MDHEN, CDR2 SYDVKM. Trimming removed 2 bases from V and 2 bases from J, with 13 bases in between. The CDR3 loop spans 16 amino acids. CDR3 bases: TGTGCCAGCAGTTTAATGCAATCCACGGGCAATCAGCCCCAGCATTTT. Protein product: CASSLMQSTGNQPQHF.

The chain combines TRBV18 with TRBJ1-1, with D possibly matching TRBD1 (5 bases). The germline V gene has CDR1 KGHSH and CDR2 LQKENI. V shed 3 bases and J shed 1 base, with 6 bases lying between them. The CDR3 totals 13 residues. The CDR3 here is CASSPQGNTEAFF. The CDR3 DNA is TGTGCCAGCTCACCCCAGGGGAACACTGAAGCTTTCTTT.

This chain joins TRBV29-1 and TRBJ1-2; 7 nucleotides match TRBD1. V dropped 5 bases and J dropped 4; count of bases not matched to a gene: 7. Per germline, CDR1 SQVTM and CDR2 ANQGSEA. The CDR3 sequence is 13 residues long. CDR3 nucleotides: TGCAGCGTTTCGAGACAGGGCTTCTATGGCTACACCTTC. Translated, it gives CSVSRQGFYGYTF.